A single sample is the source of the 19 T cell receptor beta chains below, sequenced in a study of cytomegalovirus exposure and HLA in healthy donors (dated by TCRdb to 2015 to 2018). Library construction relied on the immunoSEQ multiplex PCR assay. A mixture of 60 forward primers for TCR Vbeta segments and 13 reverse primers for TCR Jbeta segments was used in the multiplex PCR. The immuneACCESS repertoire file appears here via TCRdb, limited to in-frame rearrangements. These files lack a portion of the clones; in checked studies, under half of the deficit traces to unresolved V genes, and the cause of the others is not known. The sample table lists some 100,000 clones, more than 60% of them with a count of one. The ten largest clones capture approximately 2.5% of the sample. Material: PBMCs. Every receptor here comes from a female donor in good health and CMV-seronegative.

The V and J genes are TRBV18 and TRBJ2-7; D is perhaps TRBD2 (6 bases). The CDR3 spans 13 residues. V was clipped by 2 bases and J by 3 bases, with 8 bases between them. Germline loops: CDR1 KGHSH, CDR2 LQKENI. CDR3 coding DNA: TGTGCCAGCTCACCATTAGCGGACTACGAGCAGTACTTC. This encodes CASSPLADYEQYF. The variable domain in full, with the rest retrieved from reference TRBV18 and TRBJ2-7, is NAGVMQNPRHLVRRRGQEARLRCSPMKGHSHVYWYRQLPEEGLKFMVYLQKENIIDESGMPKERFSAEFPKEGPSILRIQQVVRGDSAAYFCASSPLADYEQYFGPGTRLTVT.

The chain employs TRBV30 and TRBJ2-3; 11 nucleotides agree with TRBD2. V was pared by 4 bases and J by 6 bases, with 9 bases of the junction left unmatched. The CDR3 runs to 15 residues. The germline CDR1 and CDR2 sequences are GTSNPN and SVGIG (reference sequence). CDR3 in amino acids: CAWTPLAGGKDTQYF. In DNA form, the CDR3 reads TGTGCCTGGACCCCCCTAGCGGGGGGAAAGGATACGCAGTATTTT.

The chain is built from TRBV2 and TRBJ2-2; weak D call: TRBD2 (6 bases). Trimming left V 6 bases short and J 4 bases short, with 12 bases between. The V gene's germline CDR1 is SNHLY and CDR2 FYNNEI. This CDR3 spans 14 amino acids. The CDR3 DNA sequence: TGTGCCAGCAGGCCACTAGCTGGCACCGGGGAGCTGTTTTTT. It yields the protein CASRPLAGTGELFF.

The CDR3 spells CASSLSGGVKTSYGYTF. The DNA of the CDR3 is TGTGCCAGCAGTTTATCGGGGGGGGTAAAAACCAGCTATGGCTACACCTTC. The genes are TRBV27 and TRBJ1-2; possibly TRBD1 for D (5 bases). V was shortened by 0 bases and J by 4 bases, with 18 bases between the two germline ends. CDR1 and CDR2 (germline): MNHEY, SMNVEV (reference sequence). This CDR3 contains 17 residues.

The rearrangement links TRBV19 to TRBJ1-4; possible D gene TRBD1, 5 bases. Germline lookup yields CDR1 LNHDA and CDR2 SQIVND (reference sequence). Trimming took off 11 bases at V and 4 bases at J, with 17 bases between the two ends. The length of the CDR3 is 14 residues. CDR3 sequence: CARSHRRNNEKLFF. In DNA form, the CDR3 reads TGTGCCCGAAGTCACAGGAGAAATAATGAAAAACTGTTTTTT.

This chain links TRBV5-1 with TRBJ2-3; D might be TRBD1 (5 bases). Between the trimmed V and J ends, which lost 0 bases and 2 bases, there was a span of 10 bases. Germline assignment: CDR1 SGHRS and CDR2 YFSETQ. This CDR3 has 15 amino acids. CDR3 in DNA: TGCGCCAGCAGCTTGGGGGCAGGGAACACAGATACGCAGTATTTT. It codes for CASSLGAGNTDTQYF. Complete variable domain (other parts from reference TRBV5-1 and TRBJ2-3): KAGVTQTPRYLIKTRGQQVTLSCSPISGHRSVSWYQQTPGQGLQFLFEYFSETQRNKGNFPGRFSGRQFSNSRSEMNVSTLELGDSALYLCASSLGAGNTDTQYFGPGTRLTVL.

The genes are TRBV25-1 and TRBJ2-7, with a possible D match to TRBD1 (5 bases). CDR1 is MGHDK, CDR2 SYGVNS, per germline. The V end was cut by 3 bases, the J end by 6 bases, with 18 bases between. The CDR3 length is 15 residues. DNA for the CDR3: TGTGCCAGCAGTGACGCCAACAGGCCGTTGGGCGAGCAGTACTTC. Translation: CASSDANRPLGEQYF.

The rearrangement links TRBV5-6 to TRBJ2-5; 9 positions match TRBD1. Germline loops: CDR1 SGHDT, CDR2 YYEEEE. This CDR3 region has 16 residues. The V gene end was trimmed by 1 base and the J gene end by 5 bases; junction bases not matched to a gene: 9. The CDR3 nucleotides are TGTGCCAGCAGCTTGAACGCCGGGACAGGGAGGGAGACCCAGTACTTC. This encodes CASSLNAGTGRETQYF.

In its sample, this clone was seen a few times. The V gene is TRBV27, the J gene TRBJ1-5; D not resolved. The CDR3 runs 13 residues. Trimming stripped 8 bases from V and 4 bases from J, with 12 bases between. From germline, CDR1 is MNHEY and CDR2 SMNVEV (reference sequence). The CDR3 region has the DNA TGTGCCAGCTGTGTATCCGTTAATCAGCCCCAGCATTTT. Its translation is CASCVSVNQPQHF.

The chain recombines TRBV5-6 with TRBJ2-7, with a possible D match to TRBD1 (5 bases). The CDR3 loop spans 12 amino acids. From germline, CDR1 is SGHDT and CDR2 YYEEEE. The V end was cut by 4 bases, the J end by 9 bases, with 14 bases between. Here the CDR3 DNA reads TGTGCCAGCAGCGCAGGGCCCGTACCGCAGTACTTC. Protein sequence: CASSAGPVPQYF.

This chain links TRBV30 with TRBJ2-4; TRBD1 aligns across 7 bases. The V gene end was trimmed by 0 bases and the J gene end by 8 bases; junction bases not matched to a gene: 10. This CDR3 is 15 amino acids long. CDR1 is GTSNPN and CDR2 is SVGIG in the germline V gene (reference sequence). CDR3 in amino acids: CAWSVGGALSYIQYF. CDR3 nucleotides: TGTGCCTGGAGTGTAGGGGGCGCTCTCTCGTACATTCAGTACTTC. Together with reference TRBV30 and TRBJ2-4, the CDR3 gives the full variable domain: SQTIHQWPATLVQPVGSPLSLECTVEGTSNPNLYWYRQAAGRGLQLLFYSVGIGQISSEVPQNLSASRPQDRQFILSSKKLLLSDSGFYLCAWSVGGALSYIQYFGAGTRLSVL.

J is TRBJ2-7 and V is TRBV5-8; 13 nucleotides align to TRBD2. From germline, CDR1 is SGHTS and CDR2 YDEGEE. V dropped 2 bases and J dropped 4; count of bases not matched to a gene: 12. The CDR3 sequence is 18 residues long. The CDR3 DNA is TGTGCCAGCAGCTTTTTGACCGGACTAGCGGGGGAGTTATACGAGCAGTACTTC. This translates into CASSFLTGLAGELYEQYF.

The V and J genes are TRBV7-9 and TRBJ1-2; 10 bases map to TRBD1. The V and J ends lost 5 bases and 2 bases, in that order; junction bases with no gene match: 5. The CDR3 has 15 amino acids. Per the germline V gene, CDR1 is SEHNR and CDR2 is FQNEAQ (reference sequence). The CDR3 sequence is CASSRQGAGNYGYTF. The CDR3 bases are TGTGCCAGCAGCAGACAGGGGGCCGGCAACTATGGCTACACCTTC.

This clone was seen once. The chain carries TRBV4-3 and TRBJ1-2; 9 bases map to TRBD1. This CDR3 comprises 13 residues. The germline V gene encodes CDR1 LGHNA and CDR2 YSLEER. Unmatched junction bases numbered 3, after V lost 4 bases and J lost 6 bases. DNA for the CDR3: TGCGCCAGCAGCCCCCGGACAGGGGATGGCTACACCTTC. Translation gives CASSPRTGDGYTF.

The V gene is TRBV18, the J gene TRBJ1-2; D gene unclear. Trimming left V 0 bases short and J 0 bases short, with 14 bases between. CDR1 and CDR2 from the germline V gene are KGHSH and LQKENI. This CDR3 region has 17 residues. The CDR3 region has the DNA TGTGCCAGCTCACCACCGGCGGCAGCGAATCCTAACTATGGCTACACCTTC. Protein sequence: CASSPPAAANPNYGYTF.

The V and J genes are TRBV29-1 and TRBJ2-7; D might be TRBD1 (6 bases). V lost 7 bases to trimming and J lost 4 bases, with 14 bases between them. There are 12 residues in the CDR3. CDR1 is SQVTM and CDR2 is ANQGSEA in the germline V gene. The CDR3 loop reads CSAYRVGYEQYF. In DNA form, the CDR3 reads TGCAGCGCGTACAGGGTAGGGTACGAGCAGTACTTC.

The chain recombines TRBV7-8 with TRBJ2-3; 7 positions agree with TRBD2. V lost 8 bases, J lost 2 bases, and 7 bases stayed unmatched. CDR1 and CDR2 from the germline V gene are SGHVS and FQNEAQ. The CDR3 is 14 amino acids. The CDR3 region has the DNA TGTGCCAGCGGGAGGGCCCCCCCCACAGATACGCAGTATTTT. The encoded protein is CASGRAPPTDTQYF.

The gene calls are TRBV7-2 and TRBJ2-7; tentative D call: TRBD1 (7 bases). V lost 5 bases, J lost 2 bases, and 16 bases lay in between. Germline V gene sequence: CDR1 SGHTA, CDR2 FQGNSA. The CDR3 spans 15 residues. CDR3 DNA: TGTGCCAGCAGCCCCCAGGGGGACTCCCCCTACGAGCAGTACTTC. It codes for CASSPQGDSPYEQYF.

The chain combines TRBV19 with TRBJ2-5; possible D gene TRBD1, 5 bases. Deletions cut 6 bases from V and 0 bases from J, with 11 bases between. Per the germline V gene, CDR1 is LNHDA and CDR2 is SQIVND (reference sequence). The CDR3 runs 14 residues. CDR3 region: CASRGAWNQETQYF. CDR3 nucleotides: TGTGCCAGTAGAGGGGCTTGGAACCAAGAGACCCAGTACTTC.